What follows are 25 T cell receptor beta chains derived from one specimen sequenced in a study of blood T cell repertoires in COVID-19. The protocol was immunoSEQ multiplex PCR, while the TCRdb copy is restricted to in-frame clones and leaves out a portion. Among about 250,000 clones listed, approximately 80% were seen once. The sample taken for sequencing was peripheral blood. The receptors come from a woman aged 60-75 years with active or convalescent COVID-19.

This chain uses TRBV6-5 with TRBJ2-3; TRBD2 matches at 14 bases. Germline CDR1 is MNHEY and CDR2 is SVGAGI. There are 13 residues in the CDR3. V lost 8 bases, J lost 8 bases, and 3 bases stayed unmatched. For the CDR3, the DNA is TGTGCCAGCCGACTAGCGGGGGGGGGTACGCAGTATTTT. This encodes CASRLAGGGTQYF.

This chain connects TRBV6-1 to TRBJ1-5; 7 nucleotides line up with TRBD1. The CDR3 runs 14 residues. Germline lookup yields CDR1 MNHNS and CDR2 SASEGT. Trimming at V came to 5 bases and at J to 1 base, leaving 2 bases not matched to a gene. The CDR3 here is CASSPRGSNQPQHF. In nucleotides, the CDR3 is TGTGCCAGCAGTCCCAGGGGGAGCAATCAGCCCCAGCATTTT.

The DNA of the CDR3 is TGTGCCAGCAGCTTTAACAAGAACACTGAAGCTTTCTTT. Translation: CASSFNKNTEAFF. The rearrangement joins TRBV7-3 to TRBJ1-1; no clear D. This CDR3 is 13 amino acids long. Trimming took 3 bases from V and 1 from J, leaving 6 bases between them. CDR1 is SGHTA, CDR2 FQGTGA, per germline.

V gene TRBV15 combines with J gene TRBJ2-2; TRBD2 agrees at 11 bases. Germline values: CDR1 LNHNV, CDR2 YYDKDF (reference sequence). The CDR3 has 17 amino acids. V was pared by 5 bases and J by 0 bases, with 5 bases of the junction left unmatched. CDR3 bases: TGTGCCACCAGCCGGCCGGGACTAGCGGCGAACACCGGGGAGCTGTTTTTT. It is translated as CATSRPGLAANTGELFF.

The V call is TRBV18, the J call TRBJ2-4; a possible D gene is TRBD2 (6 bases). The CDR3 covers 16 residues. V was trimmed by 2 bases and J by 3 bases, leaving 14 bases between them. Germline values: CDR1 KGHSH, CDR2 LQKENI. This chain's CDR3 is CASSPIPWRDKNIQYF. The CDR3 DNA reads as TGTGCCAGCTCACCAATACCCTGGCGGGACAAAAACATTCAGTACTTC.

The J gene is TRBJ2-3, the V gene TRBV5-1; weak D call: TRBD1 (5 bases). V was cut by 0 bases and J by 4 bases, with 9 bases left in between. This CDR3 comprises 14 residues. CDR1 is SGHRS and CDR2 is YFSETQ in the germline V gene. CDR3 protein: CASSLERGPDTQYF. CDR3 in DNA: TGCGCCAGCAGCTTGGAAAGGGGTCCAGATACGCAGTATTTT.

The chain carries TRBV29-1 and TRBJ2-3; 10 bases align to TRBD2. The CDR3 runs 15 residues. Germline V gene lookup returns CDR1 SQVTM and CDR2 ANQGSEA. V dropped 7 bases and J dropped 3; count of bases not matched to a gene: 10. Here the CDR3 reads CSAESGGANTDTQYF. CDR3 nucleotide sequence: TGCAGCGCAGAAAGCGGGGGGGCCAATACAGATACGCAGTATTTT.

This rearrangement joins TRBV19 to TRBJ2-1; TRBD1 aligns across 8 bases. V trimming: 5 bases; J trimming: 1 base; junction bases outside the gene matches: 10. Looked up from germline, CDR1 is LNHDA and CDR2 is SQIVND (reference sequence). The CDR3 contains 17 residues. As DNA, the CDR3 is TGTGCCAGTAGTGCTGACAGGGGCCGAACATCCTACAATGAGCAGTTCTTC. The encoded protein is CASSADRGRTSYNEQFF.

The chain joins TRBV7-3 to TRBJ2-3; 10 positions match TRBD2. V lost 6 bases, J lost 2 bases, and 5 bases stayed unmatched. The CDR3 extends over 15 amino acids. CDR1 and CDR2 (germline): SGHTA, FQGTGA. In DNA, the CDR3 is TGTGCCAGCAGTCAAGCGGGAGGGGCCACAGATACGCAGTATTTT. Its protein is CASSQAGGATDTQYF.

This chain connects TRBV19 to TRBJ1-2; D remains unclear. The CDR3 is made up of 12 amino acids. Germline CDR1 LNHDA, CDR2 SQIVND (reference sequence). The V end lost 10 bases, the J end lost 2 bases, and 11 bases lay between the germline ends. This CDR3 reads CATASPNYGYTF. The DNA for the CDR3 is TGTGCCACCGCGAGTCCGAACTATGGCTACACCTTC.

The J gene is TRBJ2-3, the V gene TRBV5-1; TRBD2 matches 7 bases. Trimming removed 0 bases from V and 1 base from J; junction bases left unmatched: 5. The germline V gene has CDR1 SGHRS and CDR2 YFSETQ. The CDR3 is made up of 16 amino acids. The CDR3 region is CASSLAGAGGTDTQYF. As DNA, the CDR3 is TGCGCCAGCAGCTTGGCCGGGGCGGGGGGCACAGATACGCAGTATTTT.

The genes are TRBV19 and TRBJ2-2; possibly TRBD2 for D (6 bases). The germline gives CDR1 LNHDA, CDR2 SQIVND (reference sequence). Trimming stripped 3 bases from V and 2 bases from J, with 10 bases between. CDR3 length: 15 amino acids. Here the CDR3 DNA reads TGTGCCAGTAGTATCGGGGACTCAAACACCGGGGAGCTGTTTTTT. Translated: CASSIGDSNTGELFF. The variable domain in full, with the rest retrieved from reference TRBV19 and TRBJ2-2, is DGGITQSPKYLFRKEGQNVTLSCEQNLNHDAMYWYRQDPGQGLRLIYYSQIVNDFQKGDIAEGYSVSREKKESFPLTVTSAQKNPTAFYLCASSIGDSNTGELFFGEGSRLTVL.

The rearrangement uses TRBV7-3 and TRBJ2-7; 9 bases match TRBD1. Per the germline V gene, CDR1 is SGHTA and CDR2 is FQGTGA. With V trimmed by 2 bases and J by 5 bases, 13 bases remained unmatched. The CDR3 loop spans 17 amino acids. CDR3 sequence (DNA): TGTGCCAGCAGCTTATTCGAATTCGGGACAGGGTCCCACGAGCAGTACTTC. This codes for CASSLFEFGTGSHEQYF.

The rearrangement joins TRBV11-2 to TRBJ2-1; D remains ambiguous. CDR3 length equals 14 residues. Germline values: CDR1 SGHAT, CDR2 FQNNGV. V lost 6 bases to trimming and J lost 0 bases, with 9 bases between them. Here the CDR3 DNA reads TGTGCCAGCAGTCAGAACCCCTCCTACAATGAGCAGTTCTTC. Amino acids: CASSQNPSYNEQFF.

This clone was seen a handful of times. The chain is built from TRBV2 and TRBJ2-7; 8 bases are a match to TRBD2. V was pared by 6 bases and J by 6 bases, with 13 bases of the junction left unmatched. CDR1 SNHLY and CDR2 FYNNEI come from the germline V gene. This CDR3 comprises 15 residues. CDR3 sequence (DNA): TGTGCCAGCAGGGCAGTAGCGGGACGGGTGAGCGAGCAGTACTTC. Translation gives CASRAVAGRVSEQYF.

The rearrangement uses TRBV24-1 and TRBJ2-1, with TRBD2 identical over 14 bases. Unmatched junction bases numbered 7, after V lost 12 bases and J lost 4 bases. CDR1 is KGHDR and CDR2 is SFDVKD in the germline V gene. This CDR3 is 15 amino acids long. The CDR3 here is CACGGLAGGYNEQFF. The CDR3, as DNA: TGTGCCTGCGGAGGACTAGCGGGAGGTTACAATGAGCAGTTCTTC.

The chain carries TRBV5-1 and TRBJ2-1; D not certain. Trimming stripped 8 bases from V and 8 bases from J, with 14 bases between. This CDR3 has 12 amino acids. Germline V lookup: CDR1 SGHRS, CDR2 YFSETQ. The CDR3 DNA reads TGCGCCAGTACGACTCTAAACCATGAGCAGTTCTTC. It encodes CASTTLNHEQFF.

The V and J genes are TRBV28 and TRBJ1-2, with TRBD1 identical over 8 bases. With V trimmed by 6 bases and J by 0 bases, 6 bases remained unmatched. This CDR3 region has 15 residues. CDR1 is MDHEN and CDR2 is SYDVKM in the germline V gene. The CDR3 nucleotides are TGTGCCAGCAGCCCAGGGGGCCTGGCTAACTATGGCTACACCTTC. This gives the protein CASSPGGLANYGYTF.

This chain joins TRBV9 and TRBJ2-2, with TRBD1 identical over 7 bases. Germline CDR1 SGDLS, CDR2 YYNGEE. The V and J ends lost 3 bases and 3 bases, in that order; junction bases with no gene match: 5. This CDR3 is built from 15 residues. The DNA of the CDR3 is TGTGCCAGCAGCGGGGAACAGGGGTACACCGGGGAGCTGTTTTTT. Amino acids: CASSGEQGYTGELFF.

The DNA of the CDR3 is TGTGCCAGCAGCCAAGGGGGGACAGGGGCTAATGAAAAACTGTTTTTT. Protein: CASSQGGTGANEKLFF. V is TRBV3-1 (or the pseudogene TRBV3-2) and J is TRBJ1-4, with TRBD1 matching 10 bases. Germline V gives CDR1 LGHDT, CDR2 YNNKEL (reference sequence). This CDR3 spans 16 amino acids. The J segment lost 3 bases and the V segment lost 1 base, leaving 2 bases of the junction unmatched.

The V call is TRBV24-1, the J call TRBJ1-4, with a tentative D call TRBD1 (5 bases). Germline CDR1 and CDR2: KGHDR and SFDVKD. Trimming shortened V by 6 bases and J by 2 bases, and 9 bases separated the two germline ends. This CDR3 comprises 14 residues. The CDR3 reads CATSPGGTNEKLFF. CDR3 in DNA: TGTGCCACCAGTCCCGGGGGGACTAATGAAAAACTGTTTTTT.

This clone is a singleton in its sample. This chain links TRBV7-8 with TRBJ1-2, with D unresolved. The CDR3 has 14 amino acids. Trimming took off 0 bases at V and 5 bases at J, with 10 bases between the two ends. Looked up from germline, CDR1 is SGHVS and CDR2 is FQNEAQ. In nucleotides, the CDR3 is TGTGCCAGCAGCTTAGCGCGGCAAGAGTATGGCTACACCTTC. Translation: CASSLARQEYGYTF.

The rearrangement joins TRBV11-1 to TRBJ2-2; TRBD2 matches at 9 bases. The CDR3 has 15 amino acids. Trimming took 4 bases from V and 6 from J; bases not matched to a gene: 6. Germline lookup yields CDR1 SGHAT and CDR2 FQDESV (reference sequence). As DNA, the CDR3 is TGTGCCAGCAGCTATAAGCGGGAGGTCGCCGGGGAGCTGTTTTTT. Protein sequence: CASSYKREVAGELFF.

The chain recombines TRBV11-2 with TRBJ2-1; 7 bases match TRBD2. The germline CDR1 and CDR2 sequences are SGHAT and FQNNGV. This CDR3 comprises 13 residues. The V and J ends lost 9 bases and 9 bases, in that order; junction bases with no gene match: 11. In nucleotides, the CDR3 is TGTGCCAGTCGGGGGGTGGGGCCGGGTGAGCAGTTCTTC. This codes for CASRGVGPGEQFF.

V gene TRBV10-3 combines with J gene TRBJ2-2; 9 nucleotides line up with TRBD2. This CDR3 is 16 amino acids long. The germline V gene encodes CDR1 ENHRY and CDR2 SYGVKD. J gave up 6 bases and V 6 bases, and 11 bases lay outside the gene matches. DNA for the CDR3: TGTGCCATCAGGGTTGGGCTAGCGGGATCGGCCGGGGAGCTGTTTTTT. It codes for CAIRVGLAGSAGELFF.